These T cell receptor beta chains were read from a single sample in a study of blood T cell repertoires in COVID-19. TCRdb's copy holds only in-frame clones and misses some; the assay was immunoSEQ multiplex PCR. The sample lists some 530,000 clones; approximately 85% were seen once. The sequencing sample was made of peripheral blood. These receptors came from a human donor in a cohort sampled during active COVID-19. The CDR3 runs from the conserved cysteine through the conserved F or W. D genes are given only for firm matches. Only part of the rows carry a size: once, few, many, or a class if the clone is expanded.

J gene | clone size | D gene | V gene | CDR3 protein | CDR3 DNA
TRBJ2-1 | . | TRBD1 | TRBV4-1 | CASSHLGQGANEQFF | TGCGCCAGCAGCCATTTAGGACAGGGGGCGAATGAGCAGTTCTTC
TRBJ2-7 | . | TRBD1 | TRBV18 | CASSPSPDRDYEQYF | TGTGCCAGCTCACCGAGCCCCGACAGGGACTACGAGCAGTACTTC
TRBJ2-7 | . | TRBD2 | TRBV9 | CASSVENGGSYEQYF | TGTGCCAGCAGCGTAGAGAACGGCGGGAGCTACGAGCAGTACTTC
TRBJ1-4 | . | . | TRBV6-5 | CASSYSGVGNEKLFF | TGTGCCAGCAGTTACTCCGGGGTCGGGAATGAAAAACTGTTTTTT
TRBJ1-1 | once | TRBD1 | TRBV25-1 | CASSQTGGHTEAFF | TGTGCCAGCAGCCAAACAGGGGGCCATACTGAAGCTTTCTTT
TRBJ1-5 | . | . | TRBV14 | CASSPGRGEPQHF | TGTGCCAGCAGCCCAGGACGGGGGGAGCCCCAGCATTTT
TRBJ1-6 | . | . | TRBV19 | CASIDSSSYNSPLHF | TGTGCCAGTATCGACAGTAGCTCCTATAATTCACCCCTCCACTTT
TRBJ2-1 | . | . | TRBV24-1 | CATSDLPGNEQFF | TGTGCCACCAGTGATTTGCCGGGCAATGAGCAGTTCTTC
TRBJ2-7 | . | . | TRBV5-8 | CASSLAPAGYEQYF | TGTGCCAGCAGCTTGGCCCCCGCAGGCTACGAGCAGTACTTC
TRBJ2-5 | . | . | TRBV7-9 | CASSAAPGGGETQYF | TGTGCCAGCAGCGCAGCGCCAGGGGGAGGAGAGACCCAGTACTTC
TRBJ2-3 | . | . | TRBV30 | CAWSTTGFADTQYF | TGTGCCTGGAGTACGACGGGTTTCGCAGATACGCAGTATTTT
TRBJ2-3 | . | . | TRBV7-3 | CASSSQPRGVTDTQYF | TGTGCCAGCAGCTCCCAGCCACGGGGAGTCACAGATACGCAGTATTTT
TRBJ1-1 | . | . | TRBV10-3 | CAISQSGHVNTEAFF | TGTGCCATCAGTCAATCGGGACACGTGAACACTGAAGCTTTCTTT
TRBJ2-7 | . | TRBD2 | TRBV3-1/TRBV3-2 | CASSQASGLTDAYEQYF | TGTGCCAGCAGCCAAGCTAGCGGACTAACCGACGCCTACGAGCAGTACTTC
TRBJ1-2 | . | . | TRBV6-5 | CASSLSGYTF | TGTGCCAGCAGTCTTAGTGGCTACACCTTC
TRBJ1-1 | . | . | TRBV18 | CASSPRQDNTEAFF | TGTGCCAGCTCACCACGGCAGGATAACACTGAAGCTTTCTTT
TRBJ1-4 | few | . | TRBV4-2 | CASSYRQANEGEKLFF | TGTGCCAGCAGCTACCGACAGGCCAATGAGGGTGAAAAACTGTTTTTT
TRBJ1-1 | . | TRBD1 | TRBV5-4 | CASSLQGGAIWTEAFF | TGTGCCAGCAGCTTACAGGGGGGGGCTATATGGACTGAAGCTTTCTTT
TRBJ2-7 | . | . | TRBV27 | CASSLNAGYSYEQYF | TGTGCCAGCAGTTTAAACGCCGGGTACTCCTACGAGCAGTACTTC
TRBJ2-7 | once | TRBD1 | TRBV4-1 | CASSLGQGAYEQYF | TGCGCCAGCAGCCTGGGACAGGGGGCCTACGAGCAGTACTTC
TRBJ2-1 | . | . | TRBV7-3 | CASSPSGNYNEQFF | TGTGCCAGCAGCCCCTCCGGGAACTACAATGAGCAGTTCTTC
TRBJ2-7 | . | TRBD2 | TRBV11-3 | CASSLPRLASHEQYF | TGTGCCAGCAGCTTACCAAGACTAGCGAGTCACGAGCAGTACTTC